A selection of T cell receptor beta chains follows, all from one sample in a study of OX40 agonist ivuxolimab in advanced cancers. Measured with immunoSEQ multiplex PCR; TCRdb has only the in-frame clones, and not every one. The table lists around 69,000 clones, 65% to 90% of them singletons. This specimen was CD4+ or CD8+ T cells sorted from blood, taken in a trial of the OX40 agonist ivuxolimab. The receptors originated from an adult with an advanced solid tumor such as melanoma, head and neck, liver or kidney cancer. Both conserved end residues are part of each CDR3. A D gene is named only where the DNA matches it firmly. Expanded clones are given a class, and other clones once, few, many or no size at all.

V gene: TRBV13
J gene: TRBJ2-3
clone size: .
D gene: .
CDR3 DNA: TGTGCCAGTTCCGGACCTGCCCAATCGGCGCAGTATTTT
CDR3 protein: CASSGPAQSAQYF

V gene: TRBV5-1
J gene: TRBJ2-1
clone size: .
D gene: TRBD2
CDR3 DNA: TGCGCCAGCAGTCTGTCACTAGCGGACTACAATGAGCAGTTCTTC
CDR3 protein: CASSLSLADYNEQFF

V gene: TRBV6-5
J gene: TRBJ1-1
clone size: .
D gene: TRBD1
CDR3 DNA: TGTGCCAGCAGCACCATCAGGGGGCAGGTTGAGGCTTTCTTT
CDR3 protein: CASSTIRGQVEAFF

V gene: TRBV4-1
J gene: TRBJ2-5
clone size: .
D gene: .
CDR3 DNA: TGCGCCAGCAGCTCCCCCCCCCACCCGGACACTACAAACCAAGAGACCCAGTACTTC
CDR3 protein: CASSSPPHPDTTNQETQYF

V gene: TRBV18
J gene: TRBJ1-3
clone size: .
D gene: .
CDR3 DNA: TGTGCCAGCTCAAGTGGACGTTTCCCCTCGGGAAACACCATATATTTT
CDR3 protein: CASSSGRFPSGNTIYF

V gene: TRBV6-5
J gene: TRBJ2-5
clone size: .
D gene: TRBD2
CDR3 DNA: TGTGCCAGCACCCTTAGCGGGGCCTCGGAGACCCAGTACTTC
CDR3 protein: CASTLSGASETQYF

V gene: TRBV25-1
J gene: TRBJ1-4
clone size: .
D gene: TRBD1
CDR3 DNA: TGTGCCAGCAGCCTACCGGGACAGACAAATGAAAAACTGTTTTTT
CDR3 protein: CASSLPGQTNEKLFF

V gene: TRBV6-6
J gene: TRBJ1-3
clone size: .
D gene: TRBD1
CDR3 DNA: TGTGCCAGCAGGCACAGGGGTGGAAACACCATATATTTT
CDR3 protein: CASRHRGGNTIYF

V gene: TRBV7-3
J gene: TRBJ1-4
clone size: .
D gene: TRBD1
CDR3 DNA: TGTGCCAGCAGCTCCCTTATCTTAGGGACAGGGAATGAAAAACTGTTTTTT
CDR3 protein: CASSSLILGTGNEKLFF

V gene: TRBV7-8
J gene: TRBJ2-3
clone size: .
D gene: TRBD2
CDR3 DNA: TGTGCCAGCAGCTCACGACTAGCCTTGCCCCCGATTCCTGATACGCAGTATTTT
CDR3 protein: CASSSRLALPPIPDTQYF

V gene: TRBV5-8
J gene: TRBJ1-2
clone size: .
D gene: .
CDR3 DNA: TGTGCCAGCAGCTTGCCCCCTAACTATGGCTACACCTTC
CDR3 protein: CASSLPPNYGYTF

V gene: TRBV14
J gene: TRBJ2-5
clone size: .
D gene: .
CDR3 DNA: TGTGCCAGCAGCCGGTTGGGTGAGGGGGAGACCCAGTACTTC
CDR3 protein: CASSRLGEGETQYF

V gene: TRBV11-2
J gene: TRBJ2-7
clone size: .
D gene: TRBD2
CDR3 DNA: TGTGCCAGCAGCTTGTCGACTAGCGCAACCTACGAGCAGTACTTC
CDR3 protein: CASSLSTSATYEQYF

V gene: TRBV19
J gene: TRBJ2-7
clone size: .
D gene: .
CDR3 DNA: TGTGCCAGTAGTAGACAACTAGACTACGAGCAGTACTTC
CDR3 protein: CASSRQLDYEQYF

V gene: TRBV5-5
J gene: TRBJ2-2
clone size: .
D gene: .
CDR3 DNA: TGTGCCAGCAGTTTGGGGCAGGGCGCCGGGAACACCGGGGAGCTGTTTTTT
CDR3 protein: CASSLGQGAGNTGELFF

V gene: TRBV15
J gene: TRBJ1-2
clone size: .
D gene: .
CDR3 DNA: TGTGCCACCAGCGGAAGGGGATATGGCTACACCTTC
CDR3 protein: CATSGRGYGYTF

V gene: TRBV6-5
J gene: TRBJ2-2
clone size: .
D gene: .
CDR3 DNA: TGTGCCAGCAATAGGGGGGAGAACACCGGGGAGCTGTTTTTT
CDR3 protein: CASNRGENTGELFF

V gene: TRBV6-5
J gene: TRBJ2-7
clone size: .
D gene: .
CDR3 DNA: TGTGCCAGCAGTTACCCCCTCTACGAGCAGTACTTC
CDR3 protein: CASSYPLYEQYF

V gene: TRBV5-4
J gene: TRBJ1-4
clone size: .
D gene: .
CDR3 DNA: TGTGCCAGCAGCTTGGGACAGGAGGATGAAAAACTGTTTTTT
CDR3 protein: CASSLGQEDEKLFF

V gene: TRBV7-2
J gene: TRBJ2-3
clone size: .
D gene: TRBD1
CDR3 DNA: TGTGCCAGCAGCTTAGATGCGACAGGGGCCCAATCAGGTACGCAGTATTTT
CDR3 protein: CASSLDATGAQSGTQYF

V gene: TRBV5-8
J gene: TRBJ2-1
clone size: .
D gene: TRBD2
CDR3 DNA: TGTGCCAGCAGCTTGCTAGCGGGGACCTACAATGAGCAGTTCTTC
CDR3 protein: CASSLLAGTYNEQFF

V gene: TRBV9
J gene: TRBJ2-3
clone size: .
D gene: .
CDR3 DNA: TGTGCCAGCAGCGTAGGAGGTAGCGGCCCGAGGCCAGATACGCAGTATTTT
CDR3 protein: CASSVGGSGPRPDTQYF

V gene: TRBV7-8
J gene: TRBJ2-7
clone size: .
D gene: .
CDR3 DNA: TGTGCCAGCAGCCTTTCATACGAGCAGTACTTC
CDR3 protein: CASSLSYEQYF

V gene: TRBV6-6
J gene: TRBJ2-7
clone size: .
D gene: .
CDR3 DNA: TGTGCCAGCAGGGACGGGACGGGGACCTACGAGCAGTACTTC
CDR3 protein: CASRDGTGTYEQYF

V gene: TRBV19
J gene: TRBJ2-4
clone size: .
D gene: TRBD2
CDR3 DNA: TGTGCCAGTAGTAGAGGACTAGCACACATTCAGTACTTC
CDR3 protein: CASSRGLAHIQYF

V gene: TRBV6-5
J gene: TRBJ1-2
clone size: once
D gene: TRBD1
CDR3 DNA: TGTGCCAGCAGACCCGACAGGGGGCCGTTTGGCTACACCTTC
CDR3 protein: CASRPDRGPFGYTF

V gene: TRBV10-3
J gene: TRBJ2-2
clone size: .
D gene: .
CDR3 DNA: TGTGCCATCAGGAAGGGGGGACGGAAGAACACCGGGGAGCTGTTTTTT
CDR3 protein: CAIRKGGRKNTGELFF

V gene: TRBV13
J gene: TRBJ2-7
clone size: .
D gene: TRBD1
CDR3 DNA: TGTGCCAGCAGCACCTTCCGCCTGGGACAGGGAATCAACGAGCAGTACTTC
CDR3 protein: CASSTFRLGQGINEQYF

V gene: TRBV5-1
J gene: TRBJ1-1
clone size: .
D gene: TRBD1
CDR3 DNA: TGCGCCAGCAGCTTAGAAACAGGGGCGGCTTTCTTT
CDR3 protein: CASSLETGAAFF

V gene: TRBV11-3
J gene: TRBJ1-4
clone size: once
D gene: .
CDR3 DNA: TGTGCCAGCAGCTTAGATCTGAGGGGAGCTAATGAAAAACTGTTTTTT
CDR3 protein: CASSLDLRGANEKLFF

V gene: TRBV30
J gene: TRBJ1-3
clone size: .
D gene: .
CDR3 DNA: TGTGCCTGGAGTGTAGGGAGCGGAAACACCATATATTTT
CDR3 protein: CAWSVGSGNTIYF

V gene: TRBV7-9
J gene: TRBJ2-7
clone size: .
D gene: .
CDR3 DNA: TGTGCCAGCAGCTTAGCTCCAGGGCGCAAGTCCTCCTACGAGCAGTACTTC
CDR3 protein: CASSLAPGRKSSYEQYF

V gene: TRBV9
J gene: TRBJ2-7
clone size: .
D gene: .
CDR3 DNA: TGTGCCAGCAGCGTAGCTCCGGCGGACTTCTACGAGCAGTACTTC
CDR3 protein: CASSVAPADFYEQYF

V gene: TRBV9
J gene: TRBJ1-4
clone size: .
D gene: .
CDR3 DNA: TGTGCCAGCAGCGTACAGGGGAGCCGAGGCGAAAAACTGTTTTTT
CDR3 protein: CASSVQGSRGEKLFF

V gene: TRBV7-2
J gene: TRBJ2-7
clone size: once
D gene: .
CDR3 DNA: TGTGCCAGCAGCTTAGACCCGGTCTACGAGCAGTACTTC
CDR3 protein: CASSLDPVYEQYF

V gene: TRBV9
J gene: TRBJ2-3
clone size: .
D gene: TRBD1
CDR3 DNA: TGTGCCAGCAGCGCAGGGGGCTCCACAGATACGCAGTATTTT
CDR3 protein: CASSAGGSTDTQYF

V gene: TRBV7-8
J gene: TRBJ1-5
clone size: once
D gene: .
CDR3 DNA: TGTGCCAGCAGCCCAAACCTAGATGATCAGCCCCAGCATTTT
CDR3 protein: CASSPNLDDQPQHF

V gene: TRBV7-6
J gene: TRBJ2-5
clone size: few
D gene: .
CDR3 DNA: TGTGCCAGCAGCGTACAAGAGACCCAGTACTTC
CDR3 protein: CASSVQETQYF

V gene: TRBV6-1
J gene: TRBJ1-2
clone size: once
D gene: TRBD1
CDR3 DNA: TGTGCCAGCCATAGGACAGGAAGGGGCTACACCTTC
CDR3 protein: CASHRTGRGYTF

V gene: TRBV6-6
J gene: TRBJ1-1
clone size: .
D gene: .
CDR3 DNA: TGTGCCAGCAGTCACGACAGACACACTGAAGCTTTCTTT
CDR3 protein: CASSHDRHTEAFF

V gene: TRBV5-1
J gene: TRBJ1-2
clone size: few
D gene: .
CDR3 DNA: TGCGCCAGCGCAGGGAACTCTAACTATGGCTACACCTTC
CDR3 protein: CASAGNSNYGYTF

V gene: TRBV2
J gene: TRBJ1-5
clone size: .
D gene: .
CDR3 DNA: TGTGCCAGCAGTGACATTAGCGGGTCTAAATGGGACCTTAGCAATCAGCCCCAGCATTTT
CDR3 protein: CASSDISGSKWDLSNQPQHF

V gene: TRBV7-9
J gene: TRBJ1-3
clone size: .
D gene: .
CDR3 DNA: TGTGCCAGCAGCCCGACGGGGACTGGAAACACCATATATTTT
CDR3 protein: CASSPTGTGNTIYF

V gene: TRBV14
J gene: TRBJ2-7
clone size: .
D gene: TRBD1
CDR3 DNA: TGTGCCAGCAGCCGGGGACAGCTGGGGAGCGAGCAGTACTTC
CDR3 protein: CASSRGQLGSEQYF

V gene: TRBV15
J gene: TRBJ2-1
clone size: .
D gene: .
CDR3 DNA: TGTGCCACCAGCAGACCGGACACTGGTGAGCAGTTCTTC
CDR3 protein: CATSRPDTGEQFF

V gene: TRBV28
J gene: TRBJ1-1
clone size: .
D gene: .
CDR3 DNA: TGTGCCAGCAGTGCATTGGGTTTAAACACTGAAGCTTTCTTT
CDR3 protein: CASSALGLNTEAFF

V gene: TRBV18
J gene: TRBJ2-7
clone size: .
D gene: .
CDR3 DNA: TGTGCCAGCACCTCAGGGCCCCCTCCCTACGAGCAGTACTTC
CDR3 protein: CASTSGPPPYEQYF

V gene: TRBV15
J gene: TRBJ2-3
clone size: .
D gene: .
CDR3 DNA: TGTGCCACCAGCGCCCAACGGACGGGCGGTGGAGATACGCAGTATTTT
CDR3 protein: CATSAQRTGGGDTQYF

V gene: TRBV5-4
J gene: TRBJ2-1
clone size: .
D gene: .
CDR3 DNA: TGTGCCAGCAGCTTGCTTCCGGGGACATACAATGAGCAGTTCTTC
CDR3 protein: CASSLLPGTYNEQFF

V gene: TRBV23-1
J gene: TRBJ2-2
clone size: .
D gene: .
CDR3 DNA: TGCGCCAGCAGTCAAAAACGAACTACCGGGGAGCTGTTTTTT
CDR3 protein: CASSQKRTTGELFF

V gene: TRBV29-1
J gene: TRBJ2-1
clone size: .
D gene: .
CDR3 DNA: TGCAGCGTGGCGACTGACAATGAGCAGTTCTTC
CDR3 protein: CSVATDNEQFF

V gene: TRBV6-1
J gene: TRBJ2-3
clone size: .
D gene: .
CDR3 DNA: TGTGCCAGCAGTTTGGGGGATACGCAGTATTTT
CDR3 protein: CASSLGDTQYF

V gene: TRBV7-2
J gene: TRBJ1-6
clone size: .
D gene: TRBD1
CDR3 DNA: TGTGCCAGCAGCCGGACAGGCGATAATTCACCCCTCCACTTT
CDR3 protein: CASSRTGDNSPLHF

V gene: TRBV7-2
J gene: TRBJ1-4
clone size: few
D gene: TRBD1
CDR3 DNA: TGTGCCAGCAGCTACGACAGGGCTAATGAAAAACTGTTTTTT
CDR3 protein: CASSYDRANEKLFF